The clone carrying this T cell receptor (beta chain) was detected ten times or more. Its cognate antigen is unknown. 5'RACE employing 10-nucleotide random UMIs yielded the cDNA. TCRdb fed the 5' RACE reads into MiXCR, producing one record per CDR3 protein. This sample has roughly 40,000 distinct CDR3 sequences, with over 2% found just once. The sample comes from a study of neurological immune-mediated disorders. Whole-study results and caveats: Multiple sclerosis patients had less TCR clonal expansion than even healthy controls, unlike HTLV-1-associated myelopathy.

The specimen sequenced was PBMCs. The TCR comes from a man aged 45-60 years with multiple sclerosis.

The CDR3 reads CASNLGLAGPQETQYF. CDR3 bases: TGTGCCAGCAACCTTGGACTAGCGGGACCCCAAGAGACCCAGTACTTC. The V gene is TRBV27, the J gene TRBJ2-5, with 12 bases fitting TRBD2. From germline, CDR1 is MNHEY and CDR2 SMNVEV (reference sequence). Trimming cost V 7 bases and J 1 base; bases outside gene matches: 7. The CDR3 length is 16 residues.